The 2 T cell receptor beta chains in this list originate from one sample, sequenced in a study of read filtering for tumor transcriptome and immune sequencing. This library used roughly 370 ng RNA and molecular barcoded adaptors spanning alpha/delta and beta/gamma chains. From the reads, TCRdb called clonotypes with MiXCR, one entry per CDR3 protein. The sample carries tens of thousands of distinct CDR3 sequences, roughly 21% recorded once. The sample was a population of CD138-negative cells sorted from bone marrow. Receptors originate from a donor over 35 with multiple myeloma.

This clonotype was detected many times. The chain combines TRBV20-1 with TRBJ1-2; possible D gene TRBD1, 6 bases. CDR3 length: 14 amino acids. Germline CDR1 DFQATT, CDR2 SNEGSKA (reference sequence). Deletions cut 7 bases from V and 8 bases from J, with 23 bases between. The DNA of the CDR3 is TGCAGTGTTCCCCGGACAGAGGCCAGGCAAGGCTACACCTTC. Translated, it gives CSVPRTEARQGYTF.

This clonotype occurred many times. The junction does not match germline at one end; this may be a read error. V and J are TRBV20-1 and TRBJ1-4; unclear D gene. Germline loops: CDR1 DFQATT, CDR2 SNEGSKA (reference sequence). The CDR3 has 12 residues. CDR3 amino acids: CSAKVTVDGRIF. The CDR3 DNA follows: TGCAGTGCTAAAGTTACAGTAGATGGAAGAATTTTT.